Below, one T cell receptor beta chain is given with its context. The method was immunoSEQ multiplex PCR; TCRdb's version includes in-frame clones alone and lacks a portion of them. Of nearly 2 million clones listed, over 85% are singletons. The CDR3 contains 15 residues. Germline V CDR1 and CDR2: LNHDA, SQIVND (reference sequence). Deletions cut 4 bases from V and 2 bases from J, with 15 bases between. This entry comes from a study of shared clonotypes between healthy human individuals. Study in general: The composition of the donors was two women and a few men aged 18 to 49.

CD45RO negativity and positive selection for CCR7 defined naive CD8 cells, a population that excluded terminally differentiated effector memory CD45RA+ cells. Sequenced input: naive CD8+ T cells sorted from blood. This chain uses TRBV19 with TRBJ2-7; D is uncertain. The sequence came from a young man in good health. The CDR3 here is CASSNLAETTYEQYF. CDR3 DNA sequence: TGTGCCAGTAGTAATCTGGCGGAGACGACCTACGAGCAGTACTTC.